This TCR beta chain was identified during a study of blood T cell repertoires in COVID-19. Per the study methods: By means of reference gene primer amplification, nucleated cell counts were estimated. Using immunoSEQ multiplex PCR, the repertoire was profiled, and TCRdb retains in-frame clones only, with some absent. V and J calls plus clone size are reproduced from that table; the DNA served to infer D and trimming. The sample has hundreds of thousands of clones, 75% to 95% seen once; the top ten hold about 1.9%. The cohort comprised adults aged about 18 to 100 years residing in 24 US areas. Participants' own reports of clinical history determined their cohort assignment. Cohort 3 donors were reported recovered after two negative PCRs, clearance, or symptom resolution. CDR1 and CDR2 from the germline V gene are LNHDA and SQIVND (reference sequence). V dropped 6 bases and J dropped 7; count of bases not matched to a gene: 6. CDR3 length: 15 amino acids.

This clonotype originated in a woman between 18 and 29 years old who had recovered from COVID-19. The specimen was PBMCs or T cells enriched from blood (not recorded which). The chain has TRBV19 and TRBJ1-6; 10 nucleotides match TRBD1. The CDR3 protein is CASRSGQGLNSPLHF. CDR3 in DNA: TGTGCCAGTAGATCGGGACAGGGGCTAAATTCACCCCTCCACTTT.